This passage covers 28 T cell receptor beta chains from one sample sequenced in a study of shared clonotypes between healthy human individuals. Data came from immunoSEQ multiplex PCR; TCRdb stores just in-frame clones and leaves some out. Of some 2,500,000 clones in the sample, about nine tenths were seen once. The sample comprised naive CD4+ T cells from PBMCs. The subset is: CD45RA+ positively selected. The source is a man between 18 and 35 years old in good health. Some clones in this sample may be carry-over from other donors' samples.

This chain's CDR3 is CASSRQGPYGYTF. CDR3 coding DNA: TGTGCCAGCAGTCGACAGGGCCCCTATGGCTACACCTTC. The chain uses TRBV6-5 and TRBJ1-2, with TRBD1 identical over 7 bases. The length of the CDR3 is 13 residues. Germline V gene sequence: CDR1 MNHEY, CDR2 SVGAGI. V was pared by 5 bases and J by 4 bases, with 4 bases of the junction left unmatched.

The V call is TRBV28, the J call TRBJ2-1; 12 nucleotides line up with TRBD2. With 2 bases clipped from V and 8 bases from J, the junction kept 4 bases outside the gene matches. The germline V gene encodes CDR1 MDHEN and CDR2 SYDVKM. The CDR3 has 15 amino acids. The CDR3 region is CASSLLAGGLDEQFF. The CDR3 DNA follows: TGTGCCAGCAGTTTACTAGCGGGAGGGCTCGATGAGCAGTTCTTC. Using reference TRBV28 and TRBJ2-1 for the parts outside the CDR3, the full variable domain is DVKVTQSSRYLVKRTGEKVFLECVQDMDHENMFWYRQDPGLGLRLIYFSYDVKMKEKGDIPEGYSVSREKKERFSLILESASTNQTSMYLCASSLLAGGLDEQFFGPGTRLTVL.

J is TRBJ1-4 and V is TRBV5-5, with 11 bases that match TRBD1. V lost 4 bases, J lost 0 bases, and 2 bases stayed unmatched. This CDR3 comprises 16 residues. CDR1 SGHKS and CDR2 YYEKEE come from the germline V gene (reference sequence). The CDR3 is CASSRGQGATNEKLFF. The CDR3 DNA reads TGTGCCAGCAGCAGGGGACAGGGGGCAACTAATGAAAAACTGTTTTTT.

The V call is TRBV4-3, the J call TRBJ2-7; 7 bases are shared with TRBD1. V shed 2 bases, J shed 6 bases, and the junction held 7 bases outside the gene matches. Germline V gives CDR1 LGHNA, CDR2 YSLEER. This CDR3 contains 14 residues. The CDR3 DNA sequence: TGCGCCAGCAGCCAACAACAGGGGAGCTCCGAGCAGTACTTC. Translated: CASSQQQGSSEQYF.

For this clone: The same CDR3 can be traced to other DNA sequences in this sample. The chain links TRBV27 to TRBJ1-5; D uncertain. Germline values: CDR1 MNHEY, CDR2 SMNVEV (reference sequence). CDR3 length: 13 amino acids. Trimming left V 3 bases short and J 1 base short, with 4 bases between. The CDR3 here is CASSFRSNQPQHF. The CDR3 nucleotides are TGTGCCAGCAGTTTTCGAAGCAATCAGCCCCAGCATTTT.

This chain connects TRBV5-1 to TRBJ2-1, with TRBD2 as a possible D gene (6 bases). The CDR3 is 13 residues long. Looked up from germline, CDR1 is SGHRS and CDR2 is YFSETQ. V was clipped by 4 bases and J by 7 bases, with 12 bases between them. The CDR3 spells CASSGTYGNEQFF. The CDR3 DNA reads as TGCGCCAGCAGCGGGACTTATGGTAATGAGCAGTTCTTC.

V usage is TRBV5-6 and J usage is TRBJ2-3, with D tentatively TRBD1 or TRBD2 (5 bases each). The V gene's germline CDR1 is SGHDT and CDR2 YYEEEE. Trimming removed 0 bases from V and 0 bases from J, with 11 bases in between. The CDR3 consists of 16 residues. CDR3 loop: CASSLVGVASTDTQYF. The CDR3 DNA sequence: TGTGCCAGCAGCTTGGTAGGGGTAGCGAGCACAGATACGCAGTATTTT.

The rearrangement joins TRBV5-4 to TRBJ2-5; TRBD1 or TRBD2 may be the D gene (5 bases each). There are 14 residues in the CDR3. The V end lost 1 base, the J end lost 7 bases, and 14 bases lay between the germline ends. The germline V gene has CDR1 SGHNT and CDR2 YYREEE (reference sequence). CDR3 loop: CASSLTRDAGTQYF. The CDR3 nucleotides are TGTGCCAGCAGCTTGACTAGGGACGCAGGGACCCAGTACTTC.

Regarding this clone: Other DNA sequences in this sample translate to the same CDR3. The V gene is TRBV2, the J gene TRBJ2-6; the D gene is possibly TRBD2 (6 bases). There are 15 residues in the CDR3. The V gene lost 6 bases and the J gene lost 0 bases, with 9 bases spanning the gap. Germline loops: CDR1 SNHLY, CDR2 FYNNEI. The CDR3 region has the DNA TGTGCCAGCAGGGGACTGCGCTCTGGGGCCAACGTCCTGACTTTC. It translates to CASRGLRSGANVLTF. Full variable domain (missing parts from reference TRBV2 and TRBJ2-6): EPEVTQTPSHQVTQMGQEVILRCVPISNHLYFYWYRQILGQKVEFLVSFYNNEISEKSEIFDDQFSVERPDGSNFTLKIRSTKLEDSAMYFCASRGLRSGANVLTFGAGSRLTVL.

The chain couples TRBV27 to TRBJ1-1; D is ambiguous. V was cut by 3 bases and J by 3 bases, with 8 bases left in between. The CDR3 runs 13 residues. Germline V gene lookup returns CDR1 MNHEY and CDR2 SMNVEV (reference sequence). CDR3 sequence (DNA): TGTGCCAGCAGTTTTAGAGAGGACACTGAAGCTTTCTTT. Encoded protein: CASSFREDTEAFF.

The CDR3 loop is CASINSGNTIYF. CDR3 DNA: TGTGCCAGCATTAACTCTGGAAACACCATATATTTT. The rearrangement joins TRBV28 to TRBJ1-3, with D hard to call. The CDR3 runs to 12 residues. Germline V CDR1 and CDR2: MDHEN, SYDVKM. With 7 bases removed from V and 0 bases from J, the gap between germline ends came to 4 bases. Using reference TRBV28 and TRBJ1-3 for the parts outside the CDR3, the full variable domain is DVKVTQSSRYLVKRTGEKVFLECVQDMDHENMFWYRQDPGLGLRLIYFSYDVKMKEKGDIPEGYSVSREKKERFSLILESASTNQTSMYLCASINSGNTIYFGEGSWLTVV.

This chain uses TRBV5-1 with TRBJ1-1; D remains ambiguous. The CDR3 spans 15 residues. V lost 4 bases and J 0 bases, leaving 13 bases between the germline ends. Germline V gene data show CDR1 as SGHRS and CDR2 as YFSETQ. The CDR3 here is CASSPTAVLNTEAFF. The CDR3 DNA reads as TGCGCCAGCAGCCCGACCGCAGTACTGAACACTGAAGCTTTCTTT.

On this clone itself: This sample includes further DNA sequences coding for the same CDR3. The genes are TRBV5-1 and TRBJ2-2; perhaps TRBD1 as D (6 bases). V dropped 0 bases and J dropped 7 bases, with 10 bases sitting between them. Germline V gives CDR1 SGHRS, CDR2 YFSETQ. CDR3 size: 14 residues. The CDR3 region is CASSLDGGGGELFF. CDR3 coding DNA: TGCGCCAGCAGCTTGGATGGGGGCGGCGGGGAGCTGTTTTTT.

The chain joins TRBV14 to TRBJ2-5; D assignment may be TRBD1 or TRBD2 (5 bases each). Germline CDR1 SGHDN, CDR2 FVKESK. V dropped 1 base and J dropped 3 bases, with 15 bases sitting between them. The CDR3 length is 16 residues. The CDR3 region has the DNA TGTGCCAGCAGCCAAGCTCCCGGGGCGGTCAAAGAGACCCAGTACTTC. Protein product: CASSQAPGAVKETQYF.

Concerning this clone: This sample also contains other DNA sequences that code for the same CDR3. The gene calls are TRBV5-1 and TRBJ1-1, with D unresolved. The CDR3 runs 13 residues. V was shortened by 1 base and J by 2 bases, with 6 bases between the two germline ends. CDR1 SGHRS and CDR2 YFSETQ come from the germline V gene. The CDR3: CASSLWENTEAFF. As DNA, the CDR3 is TGCGCCAGCAGCTTGTGGGAAAACACTGAAGCTTTCTTT.

The chain employs TRBV27 and TRBJ2-2; 10 nucleotides align to TRBD2. The CDR3 runs to 15 residues. J gave up 2 bases and V 6 bases, and 3 bases lay outside the gene matches. The germline gives CDR1 MNHEY, CDR2 SMNVEV (reference sequence). CDR3 protein: CASSRLAGNTGELFF. CDR3 DNA sequence: TGTGCCAGCAGCAGACTAGCGGGTAACACCGGGGAGCTGTTTTTT.

CDR3 in amino acids: CASSYGTGIGEQYF. CDR3 bases: TGTGCCAGCAGCTACGGGACAGGGATCGGAGAGCAGTACTTC. V gene TRBV27 combines with J gene TRBJ2-7; TRBD1 agrees at 9 bases. Looked up from germline, CDR1 is MNHEY and CDR2 is SMNVEV (reference sequence). The CDR3 runs to 14 residues. The V segment lost 6 bases and the J segment 7 bases; nucleotides outside the gene matches: 10.

CDR3 region: CASSLDRLYEQYF. Written as DNA, the CDR3 is TGCGCCAGCAGCCTCGACAGACTCTACGAGCAGTACTTC. J is TRBJ2-7 and V is TRBV5-1, with a weak D call TRBD1 (5 bases). Germline CDR1 is SGHRS and CDR2 is YFSETQ. Trimming took 4 bases from V and 3 from J, leaving 11 bases between them. This CDR3 spans 13 amino acids.

The J gene is TRBJ1-4, the V gene TRBV5-7, with unresolved D. TRBV5-7 belongs to the ORF category, with a function that is uncertain. The length of the CDR3 is 11 residues. Trimming shortened V by 4 bases and J by 5 bases, and 3 bases separated the two germline ends. The CDR3 DNA reads as TGTGCCAGCAGCCGGAATGAAAAACTGTTTTTT. Residues: CASSRNEKLFF.

The chain has TRBV7-9 and TRBJ2-7; D might be TRBD2 (6 bases). CDR1 and CDR2 from the germline V gene are SEHNR and FQNEAQ (reference sequence). V shed 5 bases and J shed 5 bases, with 13 bases lying between them. This CDR3 contains 13 residues. The CDR3 nucleotides read TGTGCCAGCAGCCGGGTCGGAGGGGACGAGCAGTACTTC. It yields the protein CASSRVGGDEQYF.

This chain connects TRBV29-1 to TRBJ2-3, with 12 bases aligning to TRBD2. CDR3 size: 19 residues. Trimming cost V 1 base and J 8 bases; bases outside gene matches: 19. CDR1 and CDR2 (germline): SQVTM, ANQGSEA. CDR3 nucleotide sequence: TGCAGCGTTGAAGGTTCTAGCGGGAGGGGTAGCGGTCGTAGAGTTACGCAGTATTTT. Its translation is CSVEGSSGRGSGRRVTQYF.

The chain carries TRBV5-1 and TRBJ1-4; D may be TRBD1 (6 bases). V was shortened by 4 bases and J by 4 bases, with 11 bases between the two germline ends. The CDR3 is 14 residues long. The germline V gene encodes CDR1 SGHRS and CDR2 YFSETQ. In DNA form, the CDR3 reads TGCGCCAGCAGCCCCGGGACAAATAATGAAAAACTGTTTTTT. Its translation: CASSPGTNNEKLFF.

The rearrangement links TRBV2 to TRBJ1-5; D not resolved. The CDR3 contains 15 residues. Trimming removed 3 bases from V and 1 base from J, with 10 bases in between. CDR1 SNHLY and CDR2 FYNNEI come from the germline V gene. CDR3 loop: CASSEEGTSNQPQHF. CDR3 DNA sequence: TGTGCCAGCAGTGAGGAGGGAACCAGCAATCAGCCCCAGCATTTT. Combining the CDR3 with reference TRBV2 and TRBJ1-5 gives the whole variable domain EPEVTQTPSHQVTQMGQEVILRCVPISNHLYFYWYRQILGQKVEFLVSFYNNEISEKSEIFDDQFSVERPDGSNFTLKIRSTKLEDSAMYFCASSEEGTSNQPQHFGDGTRLSIL.

The gene calls are TRBV19 and TRBJ1-2, with no clear D. The V gene's germline CDR1 is LNHDA and CDR2 SQIVND (reference sequence). V lost 5 bases to trimming and J lost 8 bases, with 18 bases between them. The CDR3 is 14 residues long. The chain's CDR3 is CASSLYTATGGYTF. CDR3 sequence (DNA): TGTGCCAGTAGTCTTTACACGGCCACGGGCGGCTACACCTTC.

The V and J genes are TRBV19 and TRBJ2-7; 7 positions match TRBD1. Trimming at V came to 5 bases and at J to 5 bases, leaving 9 bases not matched to a gene. The length of the CDR3 is 14 residues. The germline V gene encodes CDR1 LNHDA and CDR2 SQIVND (reference sequence). DNA of the CDR3: TGTGCCAGTAGTCCAGACAGGGTTAAAGACGAGCAGTACTTC. This translates into CASSPDRVKDEQYF.

This chain joins TRBV28 and TRBJ2-7; a possible D gene is TRBD1 (6 bases). V was shortened by 4 bases and J by 1 base, with 11 bases between the two germline ends. The CDR3 consists of 14 residues. Germline CDR1 reads MDHEN; CDR2 reads SYDVKM. The chain's CDR3 is CASSSGQLSYEQYF. The CDR3, as DNA: TGTGCCAGCAGTTCAGGACAGCTGTCCTACGAGCAGTACTTC.

A note on this clone: In the same sample, other DNA sequences code for this CDR3. The rearrangement joins TRBV7-2 to TRBJ1-5, with 7 bases lining up with TRBD1. This CDR3 is 13 amino acids long. V lost 2 bases and J lost 6; bases outside the gene matches: 1. Germline lookup yields CDR1 SGHTA and CDR2 FQGNSA. The CDR3 is CASSLQGGQPQHF. CDR3 nucleotides: TGTGCCAGCAGCTTACAGGGGGGTCAGCCCCAGCATTTT.

The chain couples TRBV28 to TRBJ2-1, with 8 nucleotides matching TRBD2. V was pared by 5 bases and J by 8 bases, with 8 bases of the junction left unmatched. Germline V gene lookup returns CDR1 MDHEN and CDR2 SYDVKM. There are 14 residues in the CDR3. CDR3 coding DNA: TGTGCCAGCAGTCCACAAGCGGGAGTTGATGAGCAGTTCTTC. Protein product: CASSPQAGVDEQFF. The entire variable domain, with the rest obtained from reference TRBV28 and TRBJ2-1, is as follows: DVKVTQSSRYLVKRTGEKVFLECVQDMDHENMFWYRQDPGLGLRLIYFSYDVKMKEKGDIPEGYSVSREKKERFSLILESASTNQTSMYLCASSPQAGVDEQFFGPGTRLTVL.